This T cell receptor (beta chain) was captured by sequencing in a study of blood T cell repertoires in COVID-19. Trimming removed 5 bases at V and 6 bases at J, with 20 bases between. The CDR3 spans 15 residues. Germline V CDR1 and CDR2: LGHNT, FRNRAP. Original methodology: Nucleated cell counts were estimated from reference gene primer amplification. TCRdb's copy holds only in-frame clones and misses some; the assay was immunoSEQ multiplex PCR. That table furnishes V, J and clone size, whereas the DNA furnished D and trimming. The sample has under 200,000 clones, roughly 88% seen once. Adults between roughly 18 and 90 years of age took part from under 30 US areas. Cohorts were determined from participant-reported clinical history.

This clonotype was sampled from a woman in her forties or fifties who had recovered from COVID-19. The sequenced material came from PBMCs or T cells enriched from blood (not recorded which). The chain joins TRBV12-5 to TRBJ2-7, with D perhaps matching TRBD2 (5 bases). The CDR3, as DNA: TGTGCTAGTGGTCTCCAAGGAGGTCCCTCAGTCGAGCAGTACTTC. Amino acid sequence: CASGLQGGPSVEQYF.